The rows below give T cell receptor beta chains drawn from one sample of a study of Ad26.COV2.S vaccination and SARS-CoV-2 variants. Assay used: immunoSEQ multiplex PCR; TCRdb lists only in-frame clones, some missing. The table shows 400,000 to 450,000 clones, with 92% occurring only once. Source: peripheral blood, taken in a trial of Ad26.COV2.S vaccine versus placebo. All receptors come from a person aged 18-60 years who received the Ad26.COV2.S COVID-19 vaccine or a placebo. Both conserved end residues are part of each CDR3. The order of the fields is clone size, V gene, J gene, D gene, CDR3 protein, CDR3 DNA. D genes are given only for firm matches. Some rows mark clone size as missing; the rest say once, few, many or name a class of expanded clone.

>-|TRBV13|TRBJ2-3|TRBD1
CASSSGTGGAADTQYF
TGTGCCAGCAGCTCAGGGACAGGGGGCGCGGCAGATACGCAGTATTTT
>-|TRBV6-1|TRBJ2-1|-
CASSEGSGRTHNEQFF
TGTGCCAGCAGTGAAGGCTCTGGGCGAACCCACAATGAGCAGTTCTTC
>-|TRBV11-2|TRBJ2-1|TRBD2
CASSLSASGDNEQFF
TGTGCCAGCAGCTTATCCGCTAGCGGGGACAATGAGCAGTTCTTC
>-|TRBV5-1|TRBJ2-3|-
CASSFGGATDTQYF
TGCGCCAGCAGCTTCGGGGGAGCCACAGATACGCAGTATTTT
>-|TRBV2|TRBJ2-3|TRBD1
CASSGQGLNTDTQYF
TGTGCCAGCAGCGGACAGGGGTTAAACACAGATACGCAGTATTTT
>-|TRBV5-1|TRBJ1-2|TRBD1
CASSSQEGATGDGYTF
TGCGCCAGCAGCTCCCAAGAGGGGGCGACGGGGGATGGCTACACCTTC
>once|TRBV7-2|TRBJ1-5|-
CASSLFGDGNQPQHF
TGTGCCAGCAGCTTATTCGGAGATGGCAATCAGCCCCAGCATTTT
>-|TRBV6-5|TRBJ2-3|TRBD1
CASSRRDRVTDTQYF
TGTGCCAGCAGTCGCCGGGACAGGGTTACAGATACGCAGTATTTT
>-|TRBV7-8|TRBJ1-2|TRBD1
CASSLAGGTGYGYTF
TGTGCCAGCAGCTTAGCTGGCGGGACAGGGTATGGCTACACCTTC
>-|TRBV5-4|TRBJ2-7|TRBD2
CASSSGTSPLNEQYF
TGTGCCAGCAGCTCCGGGACTAGCCCCCTGAACGAGCAGTACTTC
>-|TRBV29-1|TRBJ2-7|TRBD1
CSVETGGSYEQYF
TGCAGCGTGGAGACAGGGGGCTCTTACGAGCAGTACTTC